This TCR beta chain was identified during a study of cytotoxic CD8 clonotypes in ibrutinib-treated CLL. With 10 bases clipped from V and 4 bases from J, the junction kept 6 bases outside the gene matches. Germline V gives CDR1 SNHLY, CDR2 FYNNEI. The CDR3 extends over 14 amino acids. The data were produced by immunoSEQ multiplex PCR, yet TCRdb's version contains in-frame clones alone and is incomplete. The sample includes around 140,000 clones, 80% of them seen just once. The chain couples TRBV2 to TRBJ2-2; 10 bases line up with TRBD1. Material: PBMCs, obtained after 36 months of ibrutinib treatment. The TCR originated in a human donor with chronic lymphocytic leukemia. The CDR3 reads CATDRGQATGELFF. CDR3 in DNA: TGTGCCACCGACAGGGGGCAGGCCACCGGGGAGCTGTTTTTT. The whole variable domain, filled in from reference TRBV2 and TRBJ2-2, reads EPEVTQTPSHQVTQMGQEVILRCVPISNHLYFYWYRQILGQKVEFLVSFYNNEISEKSEIFDDQFSVERPDGSNFTLKIRSTKLEDSAMYFCATDRGQATGELFFGEGSRLTVL.